The 3 T cell receptor beta chains below were found in one sample sequenced in a study of vaccination and CD4 T cells after COVID-19 (dated by TCRdb to 2021 to 2024). Receptor libraries were prepared by PCR. These reads were obtained on an Illumina iSeq 100. DNA from cultured CD4+ T cells was subjected to TCR sequencing with the Oncomine TCR Beta short-read assay at the Johns Hopkins FTIC core. In-frame beta chains were kept once TCRdb had trimmed the public reads at Q25 with fastp and called clones with MiXCR. Each entry is one CDR3 protein sequence, shown with its most common DNA and genes. The table for this sample lists about 26,000 distinct CDR3 sequences; 50% of them were counted only once. The ten largest account for 28% of the sample. These TCRs are of unknown antigen specificity. Interpreted using the paper, the treatment or condition label stands for: approximately nine-day PBMC culture with coronavirus spike peptide pools or control peptides (ViraFEST assay).

Material: CD4+ T cells from blood, cultured in vitro, obtained before SARS-CoV-2 vaccination. The receptors derive from a human donor who received a COVID-19 vaccine.

This clonotype was observed a few times. The V gene is TRBV25-1, the J gene TRBJ2-3, with TRBD2 matching 8 bases. V lost 6 bases to trimming and J lost 2 bases; unmatched junction nucleotides: 7. This CDR3 comprises 15 residues. The germline gives CDR1 MGHDK, CDR2 SYGVNS. For the CDR3, the DNA is TGTGCCAGCAGCCTTCGGGGGGGAAACACAGATACGCAGTATTTT. Translating it yields CASSLRGGNTDTQYF.

The V gene is TRBV30, the J gene TRBJ1-2; D uncertain. V was cut by 0 bases and J by 4 bases, with 9 bases left in between. The CDR3 totals 13 residues. Germline CDR1 GTSNPN, CDR2 SVGIG (reference sequence). CDR3 region: CAWSVRRTYGYTF. CDR3 bases: TGTGCCTGGAGTGTACGGCGCACCTATGGCTACACCTTC.

This clonotype was counted only a few times. V is TRBV7-2 and J is TRBJ1-1; maybe TRBD1 (5 bases). Trimming pared 5 bases from V and 1 base from J, leaving 11 bases between. Germline assignment: CDR1 SGHTA and CDR2 FQGNSA. The CDR3 contains 14 residues. CDR3 sequence (DNA): TGTGCCAGCAGCCCGTGGACACCGAACACTGAAGCTTTCTTT. Translation gives CASSPWTPNTEAFF.